Given below is one TCR beta chain in context. The V and J ends lost 6 bases and 5 bases, in that order; junction bases with no gene match: 5. Germline CDR1 reads MDHEN; CDR2 reads SYDVKM. This CDR3 contains 15 residues. The data derive from a study of blood T cell repertoires in COVID-19. Donors were grouped by their self-reported clinical history. Two negative PCRs, clearance, or symptom resolution had been documented for recovered Cohort 3 donors. In the source study's methods: Quantification of nucleated cells was approximated via reference gene primer amplification. Generated by immunoSEQ multiplex PCR, the TCRdb table keeps only in-frame clones and is missing some. V and J calls plus clone size are reproduced from that table; the DNA served to infer D and trimming. This sample yields about 120,000 clones, of which 84% are seen a single time; around 4.2% belongs to the top ten.

The origin of this receptor is a woman in her 30s who had recovered from COVID-19. What was sequenced was PBMCs or T cells enriched from blood (not recorded which). The rearrangement uses TRBV28 and TRBJ2-3; 13 nucleotides match TRBD2. CDR3 nucleotide sequence: TGTGCCAGCAGCGGACTAGCGGGAGTCAAAGATACGCAGTATTTT. Protein product: CASSGLAGVKDTQYF.